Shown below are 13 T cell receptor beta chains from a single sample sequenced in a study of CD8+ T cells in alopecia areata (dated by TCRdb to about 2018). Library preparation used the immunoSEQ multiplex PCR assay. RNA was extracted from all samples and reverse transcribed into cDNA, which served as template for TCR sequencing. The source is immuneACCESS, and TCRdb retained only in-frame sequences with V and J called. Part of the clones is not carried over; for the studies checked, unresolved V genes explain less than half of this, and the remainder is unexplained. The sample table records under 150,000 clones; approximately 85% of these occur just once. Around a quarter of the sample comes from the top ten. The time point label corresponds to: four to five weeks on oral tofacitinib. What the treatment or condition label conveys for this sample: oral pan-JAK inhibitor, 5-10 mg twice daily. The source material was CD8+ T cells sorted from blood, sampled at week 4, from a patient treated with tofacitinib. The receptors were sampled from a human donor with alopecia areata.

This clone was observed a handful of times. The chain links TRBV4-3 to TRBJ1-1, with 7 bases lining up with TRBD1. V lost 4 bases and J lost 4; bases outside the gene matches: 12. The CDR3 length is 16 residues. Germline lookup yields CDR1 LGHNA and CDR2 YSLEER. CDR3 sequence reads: CASSPGGAGGGTEAFF. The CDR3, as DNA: TGCGCCAGCAGCCCCGGTGGGGCAGGGGGGGGCACTGAAGCTTTCTTT.

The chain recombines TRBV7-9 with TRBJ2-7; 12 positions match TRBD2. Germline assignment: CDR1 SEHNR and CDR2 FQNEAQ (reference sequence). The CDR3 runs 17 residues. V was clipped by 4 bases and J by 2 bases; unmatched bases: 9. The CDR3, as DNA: TGTGCCAGCAGCTCGAAACGGACTAGCGGGAAGACCTACGAGCAGTACTTC. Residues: CASSSKRTSGKTYEQYF.

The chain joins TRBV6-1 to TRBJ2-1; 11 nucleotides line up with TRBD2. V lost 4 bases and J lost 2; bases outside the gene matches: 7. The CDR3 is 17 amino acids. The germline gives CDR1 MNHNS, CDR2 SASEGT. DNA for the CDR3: TGTGCCAGCAGTGGCAGTAGCGGGGGGGCCGCCTACAATGAGCAGTTCTTC. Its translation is CASSGSSGGAAYNEQFF.

CDR3 bases: TGCGCCAGCAGCTTGGGCCACCTCGGGACAGGGGGCTCCTGGTGGAAAGAGACCCAGTACTTC. Amino acid sequence: CASSLGHLGTGGSWWKETQYF. V is TRBV5-1 and J is TRBJ2-5; 12 nucleotides agree with TRBD1. Unmatched junction bases numbered 18, after V lost 0 bases and J lost 3 bases. CDR1 and CDR2 (germline): SGHRS, YFSETQ. The length of the CDR3 is 21 residues.

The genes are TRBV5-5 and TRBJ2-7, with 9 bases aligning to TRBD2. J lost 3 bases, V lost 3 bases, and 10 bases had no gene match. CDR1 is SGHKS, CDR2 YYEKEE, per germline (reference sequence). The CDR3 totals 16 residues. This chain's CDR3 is CASSSSRLAEVYEQYF. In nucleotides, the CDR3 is TGTGCCAGCAGCTCCTCCCGACTAGCGGAGGTCTACGAGCAGTACTTC. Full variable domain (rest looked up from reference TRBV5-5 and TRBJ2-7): DAGVTQSPTHLIKTRGQQVTLRCSPISGHKSVSWYQQVLGQGPQFIFQYYEKEERGRGNFPDRFSARQFPNYSSELNVNALLLGDSALYLCASSSSRLAEVYEQYFGPGTRLTVT.

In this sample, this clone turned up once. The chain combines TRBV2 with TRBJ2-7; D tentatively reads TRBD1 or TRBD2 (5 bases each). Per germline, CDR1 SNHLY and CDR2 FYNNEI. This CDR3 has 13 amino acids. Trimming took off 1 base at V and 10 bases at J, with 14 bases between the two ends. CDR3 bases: TGTGCCAGCAGTGAAGGGGCCGGGACCGTTCAGTACTTC. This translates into CASSEGAGTVQYF.

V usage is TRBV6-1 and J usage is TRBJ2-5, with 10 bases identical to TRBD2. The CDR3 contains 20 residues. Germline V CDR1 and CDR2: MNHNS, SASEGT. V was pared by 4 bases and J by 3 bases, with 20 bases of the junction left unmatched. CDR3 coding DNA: TGTGCCAGCAGTGCTAACTCCGGACTAGCGGTCCTACCACGGGAAGAGACCCAGTACTTC. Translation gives CASSANSGLAVLPREETQYF.

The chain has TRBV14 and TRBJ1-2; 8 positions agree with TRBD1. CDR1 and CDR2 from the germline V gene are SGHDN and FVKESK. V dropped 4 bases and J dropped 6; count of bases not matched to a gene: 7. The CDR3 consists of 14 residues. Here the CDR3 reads CASSLDRVLDGYTF. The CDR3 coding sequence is TGTGCCAGCAGCCTGGACAGGGTTTTGGATGGCTACACCTTC.

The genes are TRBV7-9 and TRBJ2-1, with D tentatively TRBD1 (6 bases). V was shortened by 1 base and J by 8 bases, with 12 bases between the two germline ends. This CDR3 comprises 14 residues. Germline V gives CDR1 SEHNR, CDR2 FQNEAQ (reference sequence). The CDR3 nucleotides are TGTGCCAGCAGCTTAGAGGGGAGACAGGATGAGCAGTTCTTC. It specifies CASSLEGRQDEQFF.

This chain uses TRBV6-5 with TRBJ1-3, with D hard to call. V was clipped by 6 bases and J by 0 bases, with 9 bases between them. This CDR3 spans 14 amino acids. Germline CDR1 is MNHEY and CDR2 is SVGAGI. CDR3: CASRLQSSGNTIYF. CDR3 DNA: TGTGCCAGCAGACTCCAGAGCTCTGGAAACACCATATATTTT.

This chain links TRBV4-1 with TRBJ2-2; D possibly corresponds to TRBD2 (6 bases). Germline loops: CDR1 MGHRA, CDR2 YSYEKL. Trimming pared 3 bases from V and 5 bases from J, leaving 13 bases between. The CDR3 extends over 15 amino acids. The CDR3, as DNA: TGCGCCAGCAGCCACAGGGAGGCCAAAACCGGGGAGCTGTTTTTT. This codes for CASSHREAKTGELFF.

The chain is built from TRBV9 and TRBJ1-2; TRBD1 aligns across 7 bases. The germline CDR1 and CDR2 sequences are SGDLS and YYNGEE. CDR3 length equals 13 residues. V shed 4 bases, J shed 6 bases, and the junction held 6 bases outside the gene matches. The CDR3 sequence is CASSPDRVDGYTF. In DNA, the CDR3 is TGTGCCAGCAGCCCCGACAGGGTAGATGGCTACACCTTC.

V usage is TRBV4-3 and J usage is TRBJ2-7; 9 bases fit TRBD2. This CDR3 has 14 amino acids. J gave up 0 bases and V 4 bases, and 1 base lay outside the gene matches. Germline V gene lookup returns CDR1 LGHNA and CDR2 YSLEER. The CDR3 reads CASSRSGGSYEQYF. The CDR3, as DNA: TGCGCCAGCAGCCGTAGCGGGGGCTCCTACGAGCAGTACTTC.